This T cell receptor (beta chain) was found in a study of T cells after yellow fever vaccination. Study-level results: FACS-sorted repertoires could contain abundant clonotypes contaminating from the bulk population.

This clonotype was observed at least ten times. MiXCR, applied by TCRdb to the 5' RACE reads, yields one record per CDR3 protein. The data hold roughly 32,000 distinct CDR3 sequences, with more than 9% observed a single time. The clonotype comes from a man between 18 and 29 years old who received the YFV17D yellow fever vaccine. This sample comprised PBMCs, either bulk or a sorted T-cell subset (CD4+, CD8+, memory, or dextramer-sorted; not recorded which), obtained less than 16 days after the first yellow fever vaccination.

CDR3 nucleotide sequence: TGTGCCAGCAGCCAAGATGGCGGCTCTGGAAACACCATATATTTT. Translating it yields CASSQDGGSGNTIYF. The chain combines TRBV3-1 with TRBJ1-3; D remains ambiguous. The length of the CDR3 is 15 residues. Trimming pared 0 bases from V and 0 bases from J, leaving 6 bases between. Germline values: CDR1 LGHDT, CDR2 YNNKEL (reference sequence).